This T cell receptor beta chain appears in the sequencing data of a study of OX40 agonist ivuxolimab in advanced cancers. Study-level background: The treatment was a fully human IgG2 OX40 agonist, ivuxolimab.

The V gene end was trimmed by 5 bases and the J gene end by 6 bases; junction bases not matched to a gene: 6. Germline V gene sequence: CDR1 LNHDA, CDR2 SQIVND (reference sequence). There are 13 residues in the CDR3. Generated by immunoSEQ multiplex PCR, the TCRdb table keeps only in-frame clones and is missing some. The sample holds over 75,000 clones, roughly 90% seen once. This sample comprised CD4+ or CD8+ T cells sorted from blood, obtained in a trial of the OX40 agonist ivuxolimab. The chain couples TRBV19 to TRBJ1-2; the match to TRBD1 covers 7 bases. The clonotype was recovered from an adult with an advanced solid tumor such as melanoma, head and neck, liver or kidney cancer. The CDR3 DNA reads TGTGCCAGTAGTGAGTGGACAGGTCATGGCTACACCTTC. Its translation: CASSEWTGHGYTF. Variable domain in full (rest from reference TRBV19 and TRBJ1-2): DGGITQSPKYLFRKEGQNVTLSCEQNLNHDAMYWYRQDPGQGLRLIYYSQIVNDFQKGDIAEGYSVSREKKESFPLTVTSAQKNPTAFYLCASSEWTGHGYTFGSGTRLTVV.